This T cell receptor (beta chain) was identified during a study of T cell responses to AZD1222 COVID-19 vaccine. Some clones are missing from TCRdb's copy, which holds only in-frame ones; the method was immunoSEQ multiplex PCR. The data hold 150,000 or so clones, with 90% observed a single time. With V trimmed by 2 bases and J by 8 bases, 5 bases remained unmatched. Germline V gene data show CDR1 as GTSNPN and CDR2 as SVGIG (reference sequence). This CDR3 has 15 amino acids. The TCR originated in an adult who received the AZD1222 COVID-19 vaccine. V and J are TRBV30 and TRBJ2-1; TRBD2 matches 14 bases. This sample comprised peripheral blood, obtained 28 days after the second AZD1222 dose. CDR3 residues: CAWSLGTSGSYEQFF. The CDR3 DNA is TGTGCCTGGAGTCTCGGGACTAGCGGGAGCTATGAGCAGTTCTTC. The variable domain in full, with the rest retrieved from reference TRBV30 and TRBJ2-1, is SQTIHQWPATLVQPVGSPLSLECTVEGTSNPNLYWYRQAAGRGLQLLFYSVGIGQISSEVPQNLSASRPQDRQFILSSKKLLLSDSGFYLCAWSLGTSGSYEQFFGPGTRLTVL.